The 22 T cell receptor beta chains given below trace back to one sample, sequenced in a study of CD8 T cells in ankylosing spondylitis. From the 5' RACE reads, TCRdb called clonotypes with MiXCR, one entry per CDR3 protein. The data contain roughly 68,000 distinct CDR3 sequences, 6.2% of them seen just once; the ten biggest clones take up approximately 4.5%. Source material: synovial fluid, either unsorted or a sorted T cell fraction (not recorded which). The receptors were sampled from a male donor with ankylosing spondylitis.

In this sample, this clonotype turned up a few times. The V gene is TRBV27, the J gene TRBJ1-1; 10 bases are a match to TRBD1. Germline assignment: CDR1 MNHEY and CDR2 SMNVEV (reference sequence). This CDR3 contains 14 residues. J was trimmed by 9 bases and V by 2 bases; bases with no gene match: 6. The CDR3 protein is CASSLRGTGEQAFF. Written as DNA, the CDR3 is TGTGCCAGCAGTTTAAGGGGGACAGGGGAACAAGCTTTCTTT.

This rearrangement joins TRBV30 to TRBJ2-6; D ambiguous. Per germline, CDR1 GTSNPN and CDR2 SVGIG (reference sequence). This CDR3 has 16 residues. V lost 1 base and J 0 bases, leaving 10 bases between the germline ends. The CDR3 here is CAWSALRFSGANVLTF. CDR3 bases: TGTGCCTGGAGTGCCCTCCGATTCTCTGGGGCCAACGTCCTGACTTTC.

The chain links TRBV7-9 to TRBJ1-5; D is possibly TRBD1 (6 bases). V lost 6 bases and J 5 bases, leaving 11 bases between the germline ends. In germline, CDR1 is SEHNR, CDR2 FQNEAQ (reference sequence). The CDR3 spans 13 residues. CDR3 coding DNA: TGTGCCAGCAGTTACAGGGCTGATCAGCCCCAGCATTTT. This sequence encodes CASSYRADQPQHF.

This clonotype was counted at least ten times. The genes are TRBV18 and TRBJ2-6; a weak D match, TRBD2 (6 bases). The CDR3 has 21 residues. Germline assignment: CDR1 KGHSH and CDR2 LQKENI. V lost 1 base and J lost 1, with 23 bases in between. CDR3: CASSPLSSGTPLSSGANVLTF. In DNA form, the CDR3 reads TGTGCCAGCTCACCACTGTCATCCGGGACTCCCTTATCTTCTGGGGCCAACGTCCTGACTTTC. Full variable domain (remainder filled in from reference TRBV18 and TRBJ2-6): NAGVMQNPRHLVRRRGQEARLRCSPMKGHSHVYWYRQLPEEGLKFMVYLQKENIIDESGMPKERFSAEFPKEGPSILRIQQVVRGDSAAYFCASSPLSSGTPLSSGANVLTFGAGSRLTVL.

This clonotype was seen repeatedly, ten times or more. The rearrangement uses TRBV28 and TRBJ1-6, with D tentatively TRBD1 (6 bases). V was pared by 7 bases and J by 0 bases, with 19 bases between. Germline loops: CDR1 MDHEN, CDR2 SYDVKM. This CDR3 spans 18 amino acids. DNA for the CDR3: TGTGCCAGCAAAACTTACAGGGCAGGTTTCTCCTATAATTCACCCCTCCACTTT. Encoded protein: CASKTYRAGFSYNSPLHF.

This clonotype was detected a few times. V gene TRBV3-1 combines with J gene TRBJ2-3; D tentatively reads TRBD1 or TRBD2 (5 bases each). The length of the CDR3 is 18 residues. Germline assignment: CDR1 LGHDT and CDR2 YNNKEL (reference sequence). V was trimmed by 3 bases and J by 6 bases, leaving 25 bases between them. The CDR3 sequence: CASSHKWGRLAVGDTQYF. The CDR3 DNA reads TGTGCCAGCAGCCATAAGTGGGGGAGACTGGCGGTCGGTGATACGCAGTATTTT.

There are many counts of this clonotype. The chain carries TRBV11-3 and TRBJ2-7; D gene ambiguous. V dropped 5 bases and J dropped 0 bases, with 14 bases sitting between them. The CDR3 spans 15 residues. CDR1 and CDR2 from the germline V gene are SGHNT and YENEEA. CDR3 region: CASSLRGSSSYEQYF. For the CDR3, the DNA is TGTGCCAGCAGCCTCCGTGGTAGCAGCTCCTACGAGCAGTACTTC.

The sample holds a few counts of this clonotype. The rearrangement joins TRBV20-1 to TRBJ1-3; D not certain. Germline lookup yields CDR1 DFQATT and CDR2 SNEGSKA (reference sequence). The V end lost 6 bases, the J end lost 4 bases, and 16 bases lay between the germline ends. CDR3 size: 14 residues. The CDR3 bases are TGCAGTGCCCTGGCACCGGGGTCGGGAAACACCATATATTTT. It is translated as CSALAPGSGNTIYF.

In its sample, this clonotype was seen many times. The chain has TRBV20-1 and TRBJ2-3; 10 bases fit TRBD2. The germline V gene has CDR1 DFQATT and CDR2 SNEGSKA (reference sequence). The CDR3 loop spans 13 amino acids. The V gene end was trimmed by 4 bases and the J gene end by 3 bases; junction bases not matched to a gene: 1. The CDR3: CSATSGSTDTQYF. DNA of the CDR3: TGCAGTGCTACTAGCGGGAGTACAGATACGCAGTATTTT.

This clonotype has at least ten counts. The V gene is TRBV28, the J gene TRBJ2-3, with D unclear. Trimming left V 5 bases short and J 8 bases short, with 11 bases between. The germline V gene has CDR1 MDHEN and CDR2 SYDVKM. The CDR3 has 12 amino acids. As DNA, the CDR3 is TGTGCCAGCAGTGCAACTCTAACTACGCAGTATTTT. Its translation is CASSATLTTQYF. Combining the CDR3 with reference TRBV28 and TRBJ2-3 gives the whole variable domain DVKVTQSSRYLVKRTGEKVFLECVQDMDHENMFWYRQDPGLGLRLIYFSYDVKMKEKGDIPEGYSVSREKKERFSLILESASTNQTSMYLCASSATLTTQYFGPGTRLTVL.

This clonotype was recorded many times. V gene TRBV11-2 combines with J gene TRBJ2-1; no reliable D call. This CDR3 contains 17 residues. Trimming cost V 0 bases and J 4 bases, with 16 bases left between them. Germline CDR1 SGHAT, CDR2 FQNNGV. The CDR3 coding sequence is TGTGCCAGCAGCTTAGATCCTCTAGGCGTCCCGTACAATGAGCAGTTCTTC. Translated: CASSLDPLGVPYNEQFF.

A remark on this clonotype: A much larger clone lies a single base off, so this may be a read error. V gene TRBV12-3 or TRBV12-4 combines with J gene TRBJ2-5, with 16 bases fitting TRBD2. The CDR3 is 18 residues long. V shed 8 bases, J shed 2 bases, and the junction held 11 bases outside the gene matches. CDR3 bases: TGTGCCAGCTGCCTGGGGACTAGCGGGAGGGGTGGGCAAGAGACCCAGTACTTC. The encoded protein is CASCLGTSGRGGQETQYF.

This clonotype was observed many times. J is TRBJ2-1 and V is TRBV20-1; D is unclear. V lost 2 bases, J lost 3 bases, and 14 bases lay in between. Germline CDR1 and CDR2: DFQATT and SNEGSKA (reference sequence). CDR3 length: 15 amino acids. The CDR3 reads CSARFRADRYNEQFF. CDR3 DNA sequence: TGCAGTGCTAGATTCAGAGCAGACCGCTACAATGAGCAGTTCTTC.

This clonotype was counted ten times or more. The V and J genes are TRBV15 and TRBJ2-2, with D perhaps matching TRBD1 or TRBD2 (7 bases each). Germline loops: CDR1 LNHNV, CDR2 YYDKDF (reference sequence). With 3 bases removed from V and 5 bases from J, the gap between germline ends came to 16 bases. The CDR3 has 16 amino acids. As DNA, the CDR3 is TGTGCCACCAGCAGGGCTAGACAGGGAGGGACCGGGGAGCTGTTTTTT. This encodes CATSRARQGGTGELFF.

The rearrangement uses TRBV2 and TRBJ1-5, with D uncertain. CDR1 and CDR2 (germline): SNHLY, FYNNEI. V lost 7 bases to trimming and J lost 0 bases, with 10 bases between them. The CDR3 spans 14 residues. The CDR3 region is CASKNRDSNQPQHF. The DNA of the CDR3 is TGTGCCAGCAAAAATCGGGATAGCAATCAGCCCCAGCATTTT.

With respect to this clonotype: This may be a read error: a much more frequent sequence differs by one nucleotide. The chain is built from TRBV6-2 or TRBV6-3 and TRBJ2-7, with D perhaps TRBD1 or TRBD2 (5 bases each). The germline gives CDR1 MNHEY, CDR2 SVGEGT. The CDR3 consists of 13 residues. The CDR3: CANSYQGRYEQYF. CDR3 nucleotide sequence: TGTGCCAACAGTTATCAGGGACGGTACGAGCAGTACTTC.

This clonotype occurred many times. The V gene is TRBV12-3 or TRBV12-4, the J gene TRBJ2-3; TRBD1 aligns across 8 bases. Trimming cost V 4 bases and J 5 bases; bases outside gene matches: 5. The CDR3 is made up of 14 amino acids. The CDR3 sequence is CASSSRGRGDTQYF. The CDR3 region has the DNA TGTGCCAGCAGTTCCAGGGGGCGAGGAGATACGCAGTATTTT.

The table lists this clonotype with many counts. V and J are TRBV5-1 and TRBJ2-3; unclear D gene. The germline V gene has CDR1 SGHRS and CDR2 YFSETQ. The CDR3 length is 15 residues. Trimming left V 7 bases short and J 1 base short, with 16 bases between. The DNA for the CDR3 is TGCGCCAGCGCTGGCACCCTGCCTGGCACAGATACGCAGTATTTT. Its protein product is CASAGTLPGTDTQYF.

This clonotype is labeled as medium-sized. CDR3 amino acids: CASSLPQAREQYF. For the CDR3, the DNA is TGTGCCAGCAGTTTACCCCAAGCTCGAGAGCAGTATTTT. The rearrangement uses TRBV28 and TRBJ2-3; D unresolved. The V and J ends lost 2 bases and 11 bases respectively, with 14 bases between them. The CDR3 extends over 13 amino acids. Germline values: CDR1 MDHEN, CDR2 SYDVKM.

The chain employs TRBV18 and TRBJ2-3, with D hard to call. CDR1 is KGHSH and CDR2 is LQKENI in the germline V gene. V lost 5 bases and J 2 bases, leaving 8 bases between the germline ends. The CDR3 loop spans 13 amino acids. CDR3 loop: CASSIAYTDTQYF. CDR3 nucleotides: TGTGCCAGCTCAATCGCATACACAGATACGCAGTATTTT.

The chain employs TRBV7-3 and TRBJ2-2, with TRBD2 matching 7 bases. V gave up 7 bases and J gave up 7 bases; unmatched junction bases: 12. This CDR3 has 15 residues. Germline V gene lookup returns CDR1 SGHTA and CDR2 FQGTGA. The CDR3 DNA reads TGTGCCAGCAATAGAGTCGCGGGAGCCGGCGGGGAGCTGTTTTTT. It yields the protein CASNRVAGAGGELFF.

The chain has TRBV9 and TRBJ1-4, with 7 bases lining up with TRBD1. Germline CDR1 reads SGDLS; CDR2 reads YYNGEE. The CDR3 runs to 15 residues. V lost 4 bases and J lost 8; bases outside the gene matches: 11. The CDR3 region has the DNA TGTGCCAGCAGCACTACAGGGGCGATAGGGGAAAAACTGTTTTTT. Encoded protein: CASSTTGAIGEKLFF.